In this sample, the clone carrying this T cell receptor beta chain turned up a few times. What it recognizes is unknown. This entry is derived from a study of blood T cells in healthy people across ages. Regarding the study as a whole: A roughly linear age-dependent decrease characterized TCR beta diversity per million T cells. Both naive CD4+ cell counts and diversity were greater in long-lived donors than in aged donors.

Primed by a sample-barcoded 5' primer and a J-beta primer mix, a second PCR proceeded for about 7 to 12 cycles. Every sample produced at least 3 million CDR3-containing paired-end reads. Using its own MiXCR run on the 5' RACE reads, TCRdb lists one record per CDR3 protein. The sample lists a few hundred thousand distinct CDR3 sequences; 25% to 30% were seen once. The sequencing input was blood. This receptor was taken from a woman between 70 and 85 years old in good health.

The CDR3 sequence: CASSEGDRTEAFF. For the CDR3, the DNA is TGTGCCAGCAGTGAAGGGGACAGGACTGAAGCTTTCTTT. The chain recombines TRBV6-1 with TRBJ1-1; 8 nucleotides line up with TRBD1. Germline CDR1 reads MNHNS; CDR2 reads SASEGT. With 1 base clipped from V and 5 bases from J, the junction kept 0 bases outside the gene matches. This CDR3 is built from 13 residues.